This TCR beta chain was identified in a study of post-analysis software for immune sequencing data. General study results and limits: Five TRBV segments occurring more often in patients than controls included TRBV5-6, TRBV5-1 and TRBV20-1.

Germline V CDR1 and CDR2: SEHNR, FQNEAQ (reference sequence). Trimming left V 6 bases short and J 5 bases short, with 6 bases between. The CDR3 totals 11 residues. Prepared TCR beta cDNA libraries contained unique molecular identifiers. It was from roughly 1 to 10 million T cells that some 460,000 cDNA molecules came. TCRdb redid the calling of the PCR reads with MiXCR, one entry per CDR3 protein. The sample lists 750,000 to 950,000 distinct CDR3 sequences, around 46% occurring once. This clonotype was counted at least ten times. Antigen specificity is unknown. This receptor was identified in a girl aged 10 to 17 with multiple sclerosis. The sequenced material came from blood. This chain uses TRBV7-9 with TRBJ2-3; D gene unclear. The CDR3 DNA is TGTGCCAGCAGTTTCCGAGATACGCAGTATTTT. Protein: CASSFRDTQYF.